This TCR beta chain was identified in a study of early T cells in non-severe SARS-CoV-2 infection. The study's findings and limits: Anti-spike CD8 responses were favored by VDJdb matching, which missed private and CD4 specificities.

Unique molecular identifiers were affixed to single, distinct cDNA molecules. TCRdb reprocessed the 5' RACE reads via MiXCR and lists one record per CDR3 protein. The sample holds 60,000 to 70,000 distinct CDR3 sequences, over 8% seen once. With V trimmed by 1 base and J by 4 bases, 10 bases remained unmatched. This CDR3 contains 18 residues. The germline V gene has CDR1 SGHDN and CDR2 FVKESK. This clonotype was seen a handful of times. Antigen: not known. The clonotype comes from an adult who was a healthcare worker with PCR-confirmed SARS-CoV-2 infection or an uninfected control (not recorded which). Specimen: whole blood. The genes are TRBV14 and TRBJ2-1; 10 bases are shared with TRBD1. The CDR3 spells CASSQVSSTGGRYNEQFF. Written as DNA, the CDR3 is TGTGCCAGCAGCCAAGTTAGTTCGACAGGGGGCAGGTACAATGAGCAGTTCTTC.